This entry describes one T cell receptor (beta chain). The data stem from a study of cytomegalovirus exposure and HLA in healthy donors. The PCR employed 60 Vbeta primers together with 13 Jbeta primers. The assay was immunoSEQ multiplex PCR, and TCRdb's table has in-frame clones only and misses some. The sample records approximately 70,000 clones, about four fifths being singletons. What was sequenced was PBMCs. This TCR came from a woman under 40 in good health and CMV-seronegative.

CDR3 in amino acids: CASSIVKGNRPFYQPQHF. In DNA, the CDR3 is TGTGCCAGTAGTATAGTTAAGGGGAACAGACCCTTTTATCAGCCCCAGCATTTT. The chain carries TRBV19 and TRBJ1-5, with D possibly TRBD1 on 5 matching bases. Per the germline V gene, CDR1 is LNHDA and CDR2 is SQIVND (reference sequence). This CDR3 is built from 18 residues. V lost 1 base to trimming and J lost 5 bases, with 21 bases between them.